Below, 24 T cell receptor beta chains from the same sample are listed, as sequenced in a study of identical twins. TCRdb used MiXCR to reprocess the 5' RACE reads, holding one entry per CDR3 protein. The sample lists roughly 490,000 distinct CDR3 sequences; around 15% were seen once. These records were also assigned to another study, of yellow fever vaccine responses in identical twins.

Specimen: CD4+ T cells sorted from blood. The receptors were gathered from a woman aged 18 to 35 in good health.

The V and J genes are TRBV9 and TRBJ2-5, with TRBD1 as a possible D gene (7 bases). The CDR3 loop spans 15 amino acids. Deletions cut 1 base from V and 4 bases from J, with 14 bases between. CDR1 SGDLS and CDR2 YYNGEE come from the germline V gene. CDR3 protein: CASSVMEGAGETQYF. The CDR3 DNA reads as TGTGCCAGCAGCGTAATGGAGGGGGCAGGAGAGACCCAGTACTTC.

V and J are TRBV15 and TRBJ1-1, with D unclear. This CDR3 spans 16 amino acids. Looked up from germline, CDR1 is LNHNV and CDR2 is YYDKDF (reference sequence). Trimming took off 0 bases at V and 3 bases at J, with 14 bases between the two ends. CDR3 nucleotides: TGTGCCACCAGCAGAGACGGGAATCGCATGGACACTGAAGCTTTCTTT. It codes for CATSRDGNRMDTEAFF.

This clonotype appeared many times. The genes are TRBV28 and TRBJ2-5; a weak D match, TRBD2 (7 bases). Germline-derived CDR1 and CDR2 are MDHEN and SYDVKM. The length of the CDR3 is 15 residues. Trimming cost V 5 bases and J 3 bases, with 16 bases left between them. CDR3 residues: CASSPRRGGEETQYF. The CDR3 coding sequence is TGTGCCAGCAGTCCCCGGAGGGGGGGGGAAGAGACCCAGTACTTC.

Worth noting for this clonotype: With a much larger clone just one base away, this may be a read error. The rearrangement links TRBV10-3 to TRBJ2-1, with 7 nucleotides matching TRBD1. Germline CDR1 and CDR2: ENHRY and SYGVKD. The CDR3 loop spans 14 amino acids. V dropped 8 bases and J dropped 6; count of bases not matched to a gene: 10. The CDR3 sequence is CAIWLSTGTNEQFF. CDR3 DNA: TGTGCCATCTGGCTATCGACAGGGACCAATGAGCAGTTCTTC.

The V and J genes are TRBV28 and TRBJ1-3; D not certain. V dropped 2 bases and J dropped 0 bases, with 11 bases sitting between them. This CDR3 spans 16 amino acids. Germline CDR1 and CDR2: MDHEN and SYDVKM. The CDR3: CASSLPAGNSGNTIYF. The CDR3 nucleotides are TGTGCCAGCAGTTTACCGGCGGGAAACTCTGGAAACACCATATATTTT. The full variable domain, completed using reference TRBV28 and TRBJ1-3, is DVKVTQSSRYLVKRTGEKVFLECVQDMDHENMFWYRQDPGLGLRLIYFSYDVKMKEKGDIPEGYSVSREKKERFSLILESASTNQTSMYLCASSLPAGNSGNTIYFGEGSWLTVV.

The genes are TRBV6-1 and TRBJ2-7; 7 bases fit TRBD1. This CDR3 is 15 amino acids long. V lost 7 bases, J lost 1 base, and 10 bases stayed unmatched. CDR1 is MNHNS and CDR2 is SASEGT in the germline V gene. CDR3 nucleotides: TGTGCCAGCAATAACAGGGGTCGAGCGTCCTACGAGCAGTACTTC. This translates into CASNNRGRASYEQYF.

This clonotype showed up just a few times. The chain recombines TRBV7-3 with TRBJ2-1, with 8 bases fitting TRBD2. CDR1 is SGHTA and CDR2 is FQGTGA in the germline V gene. The CDR3 is 15 residues long. After removal of 2 bases from V and 8 bases from J, the junction contained 8 bases not matched to a gene. CDR3 DNA sequence: TGTGCCAGCAGCTTACGGGGGGGCCCTGGGGATGAGCAGTTCTTC. As protein: CASSLRGGPGDEQFF.

The chain couples TRBV28 to TRBJ1-3; a possible D gene is TRBD1 (6 bases). CDR3 length equals 16 residues. Trimming shortened V by 8 bases and J by 0 bases, and 17 bases separated the two germline ends. Looked up from germline, CDR1 is MDHEN and CDR2 is SYDVKM. This chain's CDR3 is CASHDGSGVSGNTIYF. As DNA, the CDR3 is TGTGCCAGCCACGACGGGTCAGGGGTCTCTGGAAACACCATATATTTT.

The chain has TRBV15 and TRBJ2-1; 7 nucleotides match TRBD1. This CDR3 is built from 16 residues. Germline V gene sequence: CDR1 LNHNV, CDR2 YYDKDF (reference sequence). Losses at the gene ends were 1 base for V and 2 bases for J; bases not matched to a gene: 5. DNA of the CDR3: TGTGCCACCAGCAGAGGGGACAGACCACCCTACAATGAGCAGTTCTTC. Translating gives CATSRGDRPPYNEQFF.

A few counts support this clonotype. V is TRBV28 and J is TRBJ1-1, with TRBD1 as a possible D gene (5 bases). This CDR3 comprises 15 residues. Germline V CDR1 and CDR2: MDHEN, SYDVKM. Trimming took 6 bases from V and 0 from J, leaving 14 bases between them. The CDR3 nucleotides are TGTGCCAGCAGCTGGGGTAGGGGCATGAACACTGAAGCTTTCTTT. It specifies CASSWGRGMNTEAFF.

This clonotype was counted many times. The chain combines TRBV5-1 with TRBJ2-1; D uncertain. The ends were cut back, 0 bases at V and 4 bases at J, with 8 bases in the middle. Germline assignment: CDR1 SGHRS and CDR2 YFSETQ. The CDR3 spans 14 residues. CDR3 coding DNA: TGCGCCAGCAGCTTGGCCAGCGTTTACAATGAGCAGTTCTTC. Encoded protein: CASSLASVYNEQFF.

The chain employs TRBV6-2 or TRBV6-3 and TRBJ2-7, with D perhaps being TRBD1 or TRBD2 (5 bases each). Trimming pared 7 bases from V and 0 bases from J, leaving 16 bases between. The CDR3 runs 15 residues. CDR1 and CDR2 from the germline V gene are MNHEY and SVGEGT. The CDR3 DNA reads as TGTGCCAGCAAACTGTCCCCCGGGACCTCCTACGAGCAGTACTTC. It specifies CASKLSPGTSYEQYF.

The genes are TRBV7-9 and TRBJ2-2; D may correspond to TRBD1 or TRBD2 (6 bases each). This CDR3 comprises 15 residues. V dropped 2 bases and J dropped 4 bases, with 11 bases sitting between them. Per germline, CDR1 SEHNR and CDR2 FQNEAQ (reference sequence). CDR3 amino acids: CASSLSGGRTGELFF. The DNA of the CDR3 is TGTGCCAGCAGCTTAAGTGGGGGGCGCACCGGGGAGCTGTTTTTT.

There are many counts of this clonotype. This chain links TRBV27 with TRBJ1-1; 9 bases match TRBD1. This CDR3 has 14 residues. V lost 5 bases and J lost 4; bases outside the gene matches: 5. CDR1 is MNHEY, CDR2 SMNVEV, per germline (reference sequence). The CDR3 loop reads CASSSGQGITEAFF. CDR3 DNA sequence: TGTGCCAGCAGTAGCGGACAGGGGATCACTGAAGCTTTCTTT.

The V and J genes are TRBV7-9 and TRBJ2-5, with D perhaps TRBD1 or TRBD2 (5 bases each). Germline V gene sequence: CDR1 SEHNR, CDR2 FQNEAQ (reference sequence). Trimming pared 5 bases from V and 5 bases from J, leaving 18 bases between. The CDR3 runs 15 residues. The CDR3 DNA reads TGTGCCAGCAGCGCTACCGGGGCCTCGCCGGAGACCCAGTACTTC. Protein sequence: CASSATGASPETQYF.

This clonotype was detected many times. The chain has TRBV7-2 and TRBJ2-7; 8 nucleotides line up with TRBD1. The CDR3 has 15 residues. After removal of 5 bases from V and 3 bases from J, the junction contained 9 bases not matched to a gene. Germline V gene lookup returns CDR1 SGHTA and CDR2 FQGNSA. CDR3 region: CASSQGPGGFYEQYF. In DNA form, the CDR3 reads TGTGCCAGCAGCCAGGGGCCAGGGGGCTTCTACGAGCAGTACTTC.

This clonotype was observed a handful of times. The V call is TRBV5-1, the J call TRBJ2-6; D uncertain. Germline V gene lookup returns CDR1 SGHRS and CDR2 YFSETQ. The CDR3 runs 18 residues. The V end was cut by 4 bases, the J end by 0 bases, with 17 bases between. CDR3: CASSVAGLGSSGANVLTF. The CDR3 DNA reads as TGCGCCAGCAGCGTGGCAGGATTGGGTTCCTCTGGGGCCAACGTCCTGACTTTC. The full variable domain, rest sourced from reference TRBV5-1 and TRBJ2-6, is KAGVTQTPRYLIKTRGQQVTLSCSPISGHRSVSWYQQTPGQGLQFLFEYFSETQRNKGNFPGRFSGRQFSNSRSEMNVSTLELGDSALYLCASSVAGLGSSGANVLTFGAGSRLTVL.

This clonotype was counted a few times. The rearrangement joins TRBV7-6 to TRBJ2-7; D gene ambiguous. V gave up 2 bases and J gave up 0 bases, with 8 bases separating them. Germline-derived CDR1 and CDR2 are SGHVS and FNYEAQ. There are 14 residues in the CDR3. The CDR3 is CASSLRASSYEQYF. In DNA, the CDR3 is TGTGCCAGCAGCTTAAGGGCAAGCTCCTACGAGCAGTACTTC.

V is TRBV10-3 and J is TRBJ2-5; a weak D match, TRBD1 (7 bases). Per germline, CDR1 ENHRY and CDR2 SYGVKD. The CDR3 runs 13 residues. V was shortened by 9 bases and J by 2 bases, with 13 bases between the two germline ends. CDR3 DNA: TGTGCCATAGGGGGGACAGTTCAAGAGACCCAGTACTTC. This sequence encodes CAIGGTVQETQYF.

This clonotype showed up just a few times. This chain links TRBV28 with TRBJ1-2; no reliable D call. V gave up 11 bases and J gave up 1 base, with 14 bases separating them. Germline V gene data show CDR1 as MDHEN and CDR2 as SYDVKM. The CDR3 consists of 13 residues. Here the CDR3 reads CAGGGLLNYGYTF. The CDR3 bases are TGTGCCGGCGGAGGCCTCCTTAACTATGGCTACACCTTC.

This clonotype came up a few times. The chain uses TRBV3-1 and TRBJ2-5, with D possibly being TRBD2 (6 bases). This CDR3 has 18 residues. Germline V lookup: CDR1 LGHDT, CDR2 YNNKEL (reference sequence). Deletions cut 0 bases from V and 5 bases from J, with 22 bases between. The CDR3 bases are TGTGCCAGCAGCCAAGAAGGGTCCGAGGGACTTACTTCGGAGACCCAGTACTTC. Its translation is CASSQEGSEGLTSETQYF.

This clonotype was counted many times. The chain recombines TRBV3-1 with TRBJ2-4; the D call may be TRBD1 or TRBD2 (5 bases each). The CDR3 contains 15 residues. V gave up 4 bases and J gave up 0 bases, with 10 bases separating them. Germline V gives CDR1 LGHDT, CDR2 YNNKEL (reference sequence). The DNA for the CDR3 is TGTGCCAGCAGCCGAGGGGCCGGAGCCAAAAACATTCAGTACTTC. Translated: CASSRGAGAKNIQYF.

The chain combines TRBV27 with TRBJ2-7, with D possibly being TRBD2 (6 bases). Per the germline V gene, CDR1 is MNHEY and CDR2 is SMNVEV (reference sequence). The CDR3 runs to 15 residues. The V end lost 0 bases, the J end lost 2 bases, and 11 bases lay between the germline ends. CDR3 sequence (DNA): TGTGCCAGCAGTTTATCGCCCGGAGGGGCCTACGAGCAGTACTTC. Its protein product is CASSLSPGGAYEQYF.

The chain joins TRBV27 to TRBJ2-5, with 10 bases that match TRBD1. Germline values: CDR1 MNHEY, CDR2 SMNVEV (reference sequence). The CDR3 consists of 14 residues. J lost 4 bases, V lost 7 bases, and 6 bases had no gene match. The CDR3, as DNA: TGTGCCAGCACCTCGCGGGACAGGGGAGAGACCCAGTACTTC. Residues: CASTSRDRGETQYF.